The clone carrying this T cell receptor (beta chain) was recorded at least ten times. Its specificity is not known. This specimen belongs to a study of early T cells in non-severe SARS-CoV-2 infection. Study at large: The study sequenced bulk RNA from unsorted whole blood, with chains unpaired. Findings and limits, study-wide: There was a bias toward anti-spike CD8 responses in VDJdb matching, which missed private and CD4 specificities.

Unique molecular identifier tags were affixed to discrete cDNA molecules. TCRdb re-called the 5' RACE reads with MiXCR, one entry per CDR3 protein. In the table there are 30,000 to 45,000 distinct CDR3 sequences, 5.3% of which are singletons. V lost 0 bases and J lost 3, with 3 bases in between. This CDR3 is built from 13 residues. Germline V gives CDR1 SGHAT, CDR2 FQNNGV. The chain couples TRBV11-2 to TRBJ2-1; D uncertain. Sequenced sample: whole blood. This receptor was identified in an adult who was a healthcare worker with PCR-confirmed SARS-CoV-2 infection or an uninfected control (not recorded which). Here the CDR3 reads CASSLEIYNEQFF. Written as DNA, the CDR3 is TGTGCCAGCAGCTTAGAAATCTACAATGAGCAGTTCTTC. The full variable domain, in which reference TRBV11-2 and TRBJ2-1 provide the parts outside the CDR3, is EAGVAQSPRYKIIEKRQSVAFWCNPISGHATLYWYQQILGQGPKLLIQFQNNGVVDDSQLPKDRFSAERLKGVDSTLKIQPAKLEDSAVYLCASSLEIYNEQFFGPGTRLTVL.